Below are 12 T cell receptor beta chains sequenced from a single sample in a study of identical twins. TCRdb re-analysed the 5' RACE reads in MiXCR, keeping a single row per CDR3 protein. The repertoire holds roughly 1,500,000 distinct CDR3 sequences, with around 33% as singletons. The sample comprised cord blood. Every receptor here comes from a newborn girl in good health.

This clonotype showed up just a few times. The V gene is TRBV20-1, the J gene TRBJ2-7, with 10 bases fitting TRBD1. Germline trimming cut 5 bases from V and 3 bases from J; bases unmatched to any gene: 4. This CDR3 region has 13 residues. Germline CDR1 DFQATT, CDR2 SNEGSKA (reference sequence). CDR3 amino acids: CSAEGQGSYEQYF. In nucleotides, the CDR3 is TGCAGTGCTGAGGGACAGGGGAGCTACGAGCAGTACTTC.

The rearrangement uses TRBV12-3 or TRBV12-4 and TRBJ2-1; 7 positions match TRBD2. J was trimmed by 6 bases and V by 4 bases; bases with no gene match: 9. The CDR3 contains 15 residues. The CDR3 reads CASSSGRLAPNEQFF. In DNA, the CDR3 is TGTGCCAGCAGTTCGGGGAGACTAGCCCCCAATGAGCAGTTCTTC.

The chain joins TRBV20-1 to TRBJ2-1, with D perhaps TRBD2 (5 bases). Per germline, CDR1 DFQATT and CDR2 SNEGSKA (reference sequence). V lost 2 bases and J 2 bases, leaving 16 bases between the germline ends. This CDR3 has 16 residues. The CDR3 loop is CSARTGTASTYNEQFF. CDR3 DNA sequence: TGCAGTGCTAGAACGGGAACAGCTTCAACCTACAATGAGCAGTTCTTC.

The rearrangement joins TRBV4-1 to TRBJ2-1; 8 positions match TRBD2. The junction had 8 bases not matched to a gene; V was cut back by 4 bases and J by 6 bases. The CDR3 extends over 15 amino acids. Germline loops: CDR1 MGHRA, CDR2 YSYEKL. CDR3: CASSRPLSGANEQFF. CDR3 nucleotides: TGCGCCAGCAGCCGACCCCTTAGCGGGGCCAATGAGCAGTTCTTC.

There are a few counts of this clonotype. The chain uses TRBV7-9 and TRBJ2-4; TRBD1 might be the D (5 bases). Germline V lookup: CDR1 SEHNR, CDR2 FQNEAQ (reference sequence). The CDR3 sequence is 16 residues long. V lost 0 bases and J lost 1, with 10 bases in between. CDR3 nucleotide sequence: TGTGCCAGCAGCTTAGCAGGGTACAGGGCCAAAAACATTCAGTACTTC. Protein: CASSLAGYRAKNIQYF. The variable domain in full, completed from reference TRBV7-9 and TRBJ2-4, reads DTGVSQNPRHKITKRGQNVTFRCDPISEHNRLYWYRQTLGQGPEFLTYFQNEAQLEKSRLLSDRFSAERPKGSFSTLEIQRTEQGDSAMYLCASSLAGYRAKNIQYFGAGTRLSVL.

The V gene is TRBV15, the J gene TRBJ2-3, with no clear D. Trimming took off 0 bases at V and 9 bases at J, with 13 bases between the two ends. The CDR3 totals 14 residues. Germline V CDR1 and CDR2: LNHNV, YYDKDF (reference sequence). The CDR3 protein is CATSRDRGLTTQYF. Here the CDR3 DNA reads TGTGCCACCAGCAGAGATCGTGGCCTGACAACGCAGTATTTT.

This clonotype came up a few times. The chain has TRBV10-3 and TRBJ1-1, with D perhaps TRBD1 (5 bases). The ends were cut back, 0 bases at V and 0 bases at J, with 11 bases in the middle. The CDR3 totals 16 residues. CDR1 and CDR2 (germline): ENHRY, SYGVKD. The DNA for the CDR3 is TGTGCCATCAGTGAGTCGGGGACCCTTATGAACACTGAAGCTTTCTTT. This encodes CAISESGTLMNTEAFF.

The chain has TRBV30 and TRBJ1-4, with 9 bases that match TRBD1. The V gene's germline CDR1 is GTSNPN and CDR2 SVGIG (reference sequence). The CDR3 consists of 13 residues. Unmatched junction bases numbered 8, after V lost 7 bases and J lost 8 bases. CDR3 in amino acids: CAFGTGLVEKLFF. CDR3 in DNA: TGTGCCTTCGGGACAGGGTTAGTGGAAAAACTGTTTTTT.

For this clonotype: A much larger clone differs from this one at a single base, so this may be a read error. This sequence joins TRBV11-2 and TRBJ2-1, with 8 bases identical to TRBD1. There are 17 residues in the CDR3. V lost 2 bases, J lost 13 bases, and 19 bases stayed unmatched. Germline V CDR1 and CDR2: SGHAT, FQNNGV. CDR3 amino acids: CASSLIRTGLAKNIQFF. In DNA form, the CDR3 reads TGTGCCAGCAGCTTAATTAGGACAGGGTTAGCCAAAAACATTCAGTTCTTC.

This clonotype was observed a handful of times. DNA of the CDR3: TGTGCCAGCAGCTTATACGGGGGGGGCCAGAACACTGAAGCTTTCTTT. Residues: CASSLYGGGQNTEAFF. V gene TRBV13 combines with J gene TRBJ1-1; tentative D call: TRBD1 (6 bases). Per the germline V gene, CDR1 is PRHDT and CDR2 is FYEKMQ (reference sequence). V was trimmed by 2 bases and J by 1 base, leaving 14 bases between them. The length of the CDR3 is 16 residues.

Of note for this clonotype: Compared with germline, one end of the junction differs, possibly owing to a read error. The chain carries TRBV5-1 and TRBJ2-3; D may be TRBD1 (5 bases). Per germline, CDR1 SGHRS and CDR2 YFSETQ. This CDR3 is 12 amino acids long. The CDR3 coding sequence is TGCGCCAGCAGCTTGTATACAGGTACGCAGTATTTT. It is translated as CASSLYTGTQYF.

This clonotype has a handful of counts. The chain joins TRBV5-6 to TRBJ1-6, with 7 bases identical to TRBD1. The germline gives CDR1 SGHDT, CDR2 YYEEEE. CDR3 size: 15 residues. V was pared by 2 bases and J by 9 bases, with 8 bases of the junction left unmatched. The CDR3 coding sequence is TGTGCCAGCAGCTTAAGACAGGGCGGTACTTCACCCCTCCACTTT. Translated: CASSLRQGGTSPLHF.